This TCR beta chain was sequenced for a study of human T cells and chemical hapten exposure. This clonotype has ten or more counts. Its cognate antigen is unknown. Germline CDR1 is LGHDT and CDR2 is YNNKEL (reference sequence). Trimming shortened V by 5 bases and J by 6 bases, and 20 bases separated the two germline ends. The CDR3 runs 16 residues. Separate cDNA molecules received unique molecular identifiers, which the library attached to them. TCRdb re-called the RACE reads through MiXCR, storing one row per CDR3 protein. The sample has about 380,000 distinct CDR3 sequences, 5.1% seen once. As for time point: pre-sensitization, week 0. Sample treatment: therapeutic diphenylcyclopropenone sensitization with weekly scalp DPC. Blood sampling occurred before each patch-test application. The study's findings and limits: With DPC sensitization, TCRs exceeding 1 in 1000 frequency showed no change.

This TCR came from a woman in her 50s with alopecia areata. Some clones in this sample may be carry-over from other donors' samples. The material was whole blood, obtained in connection with sensitization to the hapten diphenylcyclopropenone (DPC). This chain uses TRBV3-1 with TRBJ2-1; D possibly corresponds to TRBD1 (5 bases). CDR3 sequence (DNA): TGTGCCAGCAGCTCGCGGACCCCGGTCAGGGCCAATGAGCAGTTCTTC. Protein product: CASSSRTPVRANEQFF.